In this sample, the clone carrying this T cell receptor beta chain turned up a few times. Its target is unknown. TCRdb re-analysed the reads in MiXCR, keeping a single row per CDR3 protein. The data hold roughly 920,000 distinct CDR3 sequences, with approximately 33% observed a single time. This sample stems from a study of T cell repertoires in cytomegalovirus infection. Study information: CMV epitopes in the study were HLA-C-restricted (recently identified) and HLA-B-restricted (well studied). Evidence of both CMV infection and a matching HLA type came from public TCR beta signatures.

Trimming shortened V by 4 bases and J by 5 bases, and 7 bases separated the two germline ends. The CDR3 is 12 amino acids. Germline values: CDR1 SGHVS, CDR2 FQNEAQ. Whole-study findings and limits: In two of eight donors, the top clonotype was HLA-C-restricted CMV-specific. Identification of carriers of CMV plus the relevant HLA was performed using cumulative public TCR beta family frequency.

This clonotype was sampled from a human donor in good health (CMV status not recorded). Some clones in this sample may be carry-over from other donors' samples. This specimen consisted of cultured CD8+ T cells from PBMCs, obtained from culture after CMV antigen stimulation. V usage is TRBV7-8 and J usage is TRBJ2-3; D gene uncertain. The CDR3 coding sequence is TGTGCCAGCAGCTGGCGTCAAGATACGCAGTATTTT. Its protein is CASSWRQDTQYF. The entire variable domain, with the rest obtained from reference TRBV7-8 and TRBJ2-3, is as follows: GAGVSQSPRYKVAKRGQDVALRCDPISGHVSLFWYQQALGQGPEFLTYFQNEAQLDKSGLPSDRFFAERPEGSVSTLKIQRTQQEDSAVYLCASSWRQDTQYFGPGTRLTVL.